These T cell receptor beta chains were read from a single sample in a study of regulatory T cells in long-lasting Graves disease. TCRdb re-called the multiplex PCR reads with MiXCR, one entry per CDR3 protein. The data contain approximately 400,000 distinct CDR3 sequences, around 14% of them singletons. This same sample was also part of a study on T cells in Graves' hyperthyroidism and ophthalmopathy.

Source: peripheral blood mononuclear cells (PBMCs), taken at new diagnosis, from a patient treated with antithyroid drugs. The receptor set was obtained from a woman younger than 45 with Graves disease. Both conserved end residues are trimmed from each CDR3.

CDR3 protein: ASKKLAGGSRGEQF
CDR3 length: 14
V gene: TRBV19
J gene: TRBJ2-1

CDR3 protein: ASSEDGGGQWYNSPLH
CDR3 length: 16
V gene: TRBV6-1
J gene: TRBJ1-6

CDR3 protein: ASRRSAGGPNQPQH
CDR3 length: 14
V gene: TRBV28
J gene: TRBJ1-5

CDR3 protein: ASSSLPGQSYNEQF
CDR3 length: 14
V gene: TRBV28
J gene: TRBJ2-1

CDR3 protein: ATSTRTSQETQY
CDR3 length: 12
V gene: TRBV15
J gene: TRBJ2-5

CDR3 protein: SARPLRAASYEQY
CDR3 length: 13
V gene: TRBV20-1
J gene: TRBJ2-7

CDR3 protein: ATRTSGTYEQY
CDR3 length: 11
V gene: TRBV6-1
J gene: TRBJ2-7

CDR3 protein: ASSGWGRTDTQY
CDR3 length: 12
V gene: TRBV19
J gene: TRBJ2-3

CDR3 protein: ASIGTGVSEAF
CDR3 length: 11
V gene: TRBV12-3/TRBV12-4
J gene: TRBJ1-1

CDR3 protein: ASSGDRGNEQY
CDR3 length: 11
V gene: TRBV18
J gene: TRBJ2-7

CDR3 protein: ASSSPGQGKGTGELF
CDR3 length: 15
V gene: TRBV2
J gene: TRBJ2-2

CDR3 protein: AWDSNTEAF
CDR3 length: 9
V gene: TRBV30
J gene: TRBJ1-1

CDR3 protein: SAPDLRGPTGYEQY
CDR3 length: 14
V gene: TRBV20-1
J gene: TRBJ2-7

CDR3 protein: SVAGFRTGELF
CDR3 length: 11
V gene: TRBV29-1
J gene: TRBJ2-2

CDR3 protein: ASALGQGLETQY
CDR3 length: 12
V gene: TRBV12-5
J gene: TRBJ2-5